One TCR beta chain is described in this entry. Its target is not known. The junction shows a germline mismatch at one end, possibly a read error. The sample is drawn from a study of cytomegalovirus exposure and HLA in healthy donors. In the PCR, 60 Vbeta and 13 Jbeta primers were used. In the source study's methods: An analysis that came later counted tens of millions of unique TCR beta chains, approximately 10 million shared. Using immunoSEQ multiplex PCR, the repertoire was profiled, and TCRdb retains in-frame clones only, with some absent. V, J and clone size are those of that table, while D and trimming were read from the DNA. The table includes fewer than 250,000 clones, 60% to 85% detected once. The study, taken as a whole, reports: Links to common viral pathogens appeared, in a later analysis, for several of the most significant clusters.

The CDR3 is 12 amino acids. CDR1 and CDR2 (germline): SEHNR, FQNEAQ (reference sequence). The sequence derives from a woman aged 18-29 years in good health and CMV-seronegative. Sequenced material: PBMCs. This sequence joins TRBV7-9 and TRBJ1-1; D call uncertain. CDR3 region: CSSSAGGTEAFF. The CDR3 DNA reads as TGTTCCAGCAGCGCCGGCGGCACTGAAGCTTTCTTT.